The next 26 T cell receptor beta chains were all read from a single sample in a study of cytotoxic CD8 clonotypes in ibrutinib-treated CLL. Sequencing used immunoSEQ multiplex PCR; TCRdb keeps in-frame clones, though not all of them. The table shows some 29,000 clones, with roughly 62% occurring only once. The sample here was PBMCs, taken before ibrutinib treatment. All receptors derive from a human donor with chronic lymphocytic leukemia.

The J gene is TRBJ2-7, the V gene TRBV4-1; D is undetermined. Germline CDR1 is MGHRA and CDR2 is YSYEKL. The CDR3 covers 15 residues. V was shortened by 4 bases and J by 2 bases, with 15 bases between the two germline ends. CDR3 bases: TGCGCCAGCAGCCTCATCAACGTGGTTACCTACGAGCAGTACTTC. Encoded protein: CASSLINVVTYEQYF.

V usage is TRBV11-2 and J usage is TRBJ2-7; D gene uncertain. Trimming left V 0 bases short and J 1 base short, with 10 bases between. From germline, CDR1 is SGHAT and CDR2 FQNNGV. The CDR3 loop spans 15 amino acids. The CDR3 here is CASSLDGYNSYEQYF. CDR3 DNA: TGTGCCAGCAGCTTAGATGGGTACAATTCCTACGAGCAGTACTTC.

The chain carries TRBV27 and TRBJ2-2, with 8 positions matching TRBD2. Germline trimming cut 6 bases from V and 8 bases from J; bases unmatched to any gene: 14. The germline V gene has CDR1 MNHEY and CDR2 SMNVEV (reference sequence). The CDR3 has 16 residues. CDR3 sequence (DNA): TGTGCCAGCAGCACAAAGAGCGGGAGTCCGGTGGGGGAGCTGTTTTTT. It codes for CASSTKSGSPVGELFF.

The chain couples TRBV4-2 to TRBJ2-1, with 11 positions matching TRBD1. CDR3 length: 15 amino acids. CDR1 is LGHNA, CDR2 YNFKEQ, per germline. J lost 5 bases, V lost 4 bases, and 4 bases had no gene match. The CDR3 DNA reads as TGTGCCAGCAGCCCCCGGGGACAGGGGGACAATGAGCAGTTCTTC. It encodes CASSPRGQGDNEQFF.

The genes are TRBV13 and TRBJ2-7; either TRBD1 or TRBD2 may supply D (6 bases each). The CDR3 is made up of 14 amino acids. V lost 5 bases, J lost 5 bases, and 16 bases lay in between. CDR1 is PRHDT and CDR2 is FYEKMQ in the germline V gene (reference sequence). The CDR3 coding sequence is TGTGCCAGCAGCACTTCGAGGGGGGCTAACGAGCAGTACTTC. Residues: CASSTSRGANEQYF.

The chain couples TRBV7-3 to TRBJ1-6; TRBD1 matches 7 bases. This CDR3 region has 15 residues. Germline V gene data show CDR1 as SGHTA and CDR2 as FQGTGA. V shed 2 bases, J shed 10 bases, and the junction held 8 bases outside the gene matches. This CDR3 is CASSLVGQSQSPLHF. The CDR3 coding sequence is TGTGCCAGCAGCTTAGTGGGACAGTCCCAATCACCCCTCCACTTT.

The rearrangement joins TRBV5-1 to TRBJ2-2; no firm D call. The CDR3 length is 15 residues. Germline lookup yields CDR1 SGHRS and CDR2 YFSETQ. V was pared by 0 bases and J by 5 bases, with 11 bases between. CDR3 sequence (DNA): TGCGCCAGCAGCTTGGGTTATGGTGGGACCGGGGAGCTGTTTTTT. This sequence encodes CASSLGYGGTGELFF.

This chain links TRBV7-2 with TRBJ2-1, with D possibly being TRBD1 or TRBD2 (5 bases each). CDR1 and CDR2 from the germline V gene are SGHTA and FQGNSA. Deletions cut 5 bases from V and 8 bases from J, with 19 bases between. This CDR3 spans 15 amino acids. The CDR3: CASSPPGRPGDEQFF. The CDR3 DNA follows: TGTGCCAGCAGCCCCCCGGGACGCCCGGGCGATGAGCAGTTCTTC. Full variable domain (outside the CDR3, taken from reference TRBV7-2 and TRBJ2-1): GAGVSQSPSNKVTEKGKDVELRCDPISGHTALYWYRQSLGQGLEFLIYFQGNSAPDKSGLPSDRFSAERTGGSVSTLTIQRTQQEDSAVYLCASSPPGRPGDEQFFGPGTRLTVL.

The V call is TRBV2, the J call TRBJ1-5; D is unresolved. This CDR3 is 15 amino acids long. The germline V gene has CDR1 SNHLY and CDR2 FYNNEI. V was trimmed by 3 bases and J by 5 bases, leaving 14 bases between them. Here the CDR3 reads CASSELLVGDQPQHF. CDR3 sequence (DNA): TGTGCCAGCAGTGAGCTGTTGGTGGGCGATCAGCCCCAGCATTTT.

This clone has just a few counts. The J gene is TRBJ2-2, the V gene TRBV28; possibly TRBD2 for D (5 bases). With 6 bases removed from V and 6 bases from J, the gap between germline ends came to 14 bases. This CDR3 spans 14 amino acids. Germline V gene lookup returns CDR1 MDHEN and CDR2 SYDVKM. The CDR3 sequence: CASSRPLVPGELFF. CDR3 in DNA: TGTGCCAGCAGCCGCCCACTAGTCCCCGGGGAGCTGTTTTTT.

The chain combines TRBV23-1 with TRBJ1-5; no definite D call. TRBV23-1 is placed among ORFs of uncertain function. This CDR3 contains 13 residues. V lost 3 bases and J lost 6, with 9 bases in between. DNA of the CDR3: TGCGCCAGCAGTCATAGTAGAAGTCAGCCCCAGCATTTT. It codes for CASSHSRSQPQHF.

The chain carries TRBV9 and TRBJ2-1, with TRBD2 identical over 9 bases. The CDR3 has 16 residues. The junction had 9 bases not matched to a gene; V was cut back by 4 bases and J by 4 bases. Germline lookup yields CDR1 SGDLS and CDR2 YYNGEE. CDR3 sequence reads: CASSPRVSGRYNEQFF. In DNA, the CDR3 is TGTGCCAGCAGCCCTCGGGTAAGCGGGAGGTACAATGAGCAGTTCTTC.

V usage is TRBV6-1 and J usage is TRBJ1-5, with D uncertain. This CDR3 region has 13 residues. V lost 6 bases, J lost 4 bases, and 10 bases lay in between. Germline V gives CDR1 MNHNS, CDR2 SASEGT. CDR3 DNA sequence: TGTGCCAGCAGAATGGACTTAAATCAGCCCCAGCATTTT. Its translation is CASRMDLNQPQHF.

The J gene is TRBJ2-2, the V gene TRBV6-5; no reliable D call. There are 12 residues in the CDR3. The V gene lost 4 bases and the J gene lost 7 bases, with 7 bases spanning the gap. From germline, CDR1 is MNHEY and CDR2 SVGAGI. The CDR3 sequence is CASSSQFGELFF. Written as DNA, the CDR3 is TGTGCCAGCAGTTCTCAATTCGGGGAGCTGTTTTTT.

This clone was counted a few times. The CDR3 sequence is CASSRDENTEAFF. The CDR3, as DNA: TGTGCCAGCAGCCGGGACGAGAACACTGAAGCTTTCTTT. The genes are TRBV2 and TRBJ1-1; TRBD1 might be the D (5 bases). V was shortened by 6 bases and J by 1 base, with 9 bases between the two germline ends. Germline V gives CDR1 SNHLY, CDR2 FYNNEI. The CDR3 totals 13 residues. The variable domain in full, with the rest retrieved from reference TRBV2 and TRBJ1-1, is EPEVTQTPSHQVTQMGQEVILRCVPISNHLYFYWYRQILGQKVEFLVSFYNNEISEKSEIFDDQFSVERPDGSNFTLKIRSTKLEDSAMYFCASSRDENTEAFFGQGTRLTVV.

The table lists this clone with a few counts. The rearrangement joins TRBV20-1 to TRBJ2-7; unclear D gene. This CDR3 spans 11 amino acids. V dropped 5 bases and J dropped 1 base, with 6 bases sitting between them. Per the germline V gene, CDR1 is DFQATT and CDR2 is SNEGSKA (reference sequence). CDR3 in DNA: TGCAGTGCTGTCTTGTCCTACGAGCAGTACTTC. Translating it yields CSAVLSYEQYF.

The chain has TRBV7-9 and TRBJ1-5; the D gene is possibly TRBD1 (5 bases). This CDR3 is 14 amino acids long. Germline CDR1 and CDR2: SEHNR and FQNEAQ (reference sequence). Trimming removed 3 bases at V and 3 bases at J, with 9 bases between. The CDR3 loop reads CASSFGGDNQPQHF. The CDR3 bases are TGTGCCAGCAGCTTTGGGGGGGACAATCAGCCCCAGCATTTT. The whole variable domain, filled in from reference TRBV7-9 and TRBJ1-5, reads DTGVSQNPRHKITKRGQNVTFRCDPISEHNRLYWYRQTLGQGPEFLTYFQNEAQLEKSRLLSDRFSAERPKGSFSTLEIQRTEQGDSAMYLCASSFGGDNQPQHFGDGTRLSIL.

This clone appeared a single time. J is TRBJ2-1 and V is TRBV7-6, with a tentative D call TRBD1 (6 bases). This CDR3 spans 17 amino acids. Germline loops: CDR1 SGHVS, CDR2 FNYEAQ. Trimming took off 0 bases at V and 3 bases at J, with 15 bases between the two ends. CDR3 DNA: TGTGCCAGCAGCTTAGCCGAGTGGGGGCGGATCTACAATGAGCAGTTCTTC. It encodes CASSLAEWGRIYNEQFF.

This clone has just a few counts. The genes are TRBV18 and TRBJ1-2; TRBD1 matches 8 bases. The germline V gene encodes CDR1 KGHSH and CDR2 LQKENI. V shed 8 bases, J shed 0 bases, and the junction held 11 bases outside the gene matches. The CDR3 loop spans 16 amino acids. CDR3 residues: CASQISGGSANYGYTF. In nucleotides, the CDR3 is TGTGCCAGCCAAATTTCAGGGGGCTCGGCTAACTATGGCTACACCTTC.

The rearrangement joins TRBV9 to TRBJ2-3, with TRBD2 matching 11 bases. The V gene's germline CDR1 is SGDLS and CDR2 YYNGEE. The CDR3 totals 18 residues. V was pared by 4 bases and J by 2 bases, with 12 bases of the junction left unmatched. Here the CDR3 reads CASSSGGLAGGHTDTQYF. DNA of the CDR3: TGTGCCAGCAGCTCCGGCGGGCTAGCGGGGGGCCACACAGATACGCAGTATTTT.

The CDR3 DNA reads TGTGCCATCTGGACAGGGGTCGAGCAGTACTTC. Translated, it gives CAIWTGVEQYF. This rearrangement joins TRBV6-1 to TRBJ2-7; 9 nucleotides agree with TRBD1. The CDR3 loop spans 11 amino acids. Germline lookup yields CDR1 MNHNS and CDR2 SASEGT. After removal of 10 bases from V and 6 bases from J, the junction contained 4 bases not matched to a gene.

The rearrangement links TRBV2 to TRBJ2-2; TRBD2 matches at 15 bases. This CDR3 is built from 17 residues. Germline V gene data show CDR1 as SNHLY and CDR2 as FYNNEI. Losses at the gene ends were 4 bases for V and 4 bases for J; bases not matched to a gene: 4. The CDR3 protein is CASSGTSGRASTGELFF. The CDR3 DNA is TGTGCCAGCAGTGGGACTAGCGGGAGGGCGAGCACCGGGGAGCTGTTTTTT.

This clone showed up just once. At one end, the junction sequence differs from germline, possibly due to a read error. This chain links TRBV7-7 with TRBJ2-5; D gene uncertain. The germline V gene encodes CDR1 SSHAT and CDR2 FNYEAQ (reference sequence). The CDR3 extends over 11 amino acids. The CDR3 DNA sequence: TGTGCTAGCAGCCCAGGCGAGACCCAGTACTTC. As protein: CASSPGETQYF.

This clone has only a few counts. The chain has TRBV10-3 and TRBJ2-3; TRBD2 matches at 12 bases. Per germline, CDR1 ENHRY and CDR2 SYGVKD. The junction had 8 bases not matched to a gene; V was cut back by 6 bases and J by 4 bases. CDR3 length: 16 residues. As DNA, the CDR3 is TGTGCCATCAGGAAACTAGCGGGGGGCTTGGCAGATACGCAGTATTTT. This gives the protein CAIRKLAGGLADTQYF.

The rearrangement uses TRBV5-1 and TRBJ2-5; D may be TRBD2 (6 bases). There are 13 residues in the CDR3. The germline V gene encodes CDR1 SGHRS and CDR2 YFSETQ. The V end lost 7 bases, the J end lost 3 bases, and 13 bases lay between the germline ends. The CDR3 DNA follows: TGCGCCAGCCGCTGGTGGGGGGAAGAGACCCAGTACTTC. Its translation: CASRWWGEETQYF.

The chain uses TRBV25-1 and TRBJ2-7; no clear D. Germline values: CDR1 MGHDK, CDR2 SYGVNS. The V end lost 3 bases, the J end lost 7 bases, and 13 bases lay between the germline ends. The CDR3 is 13 amino acids. CDR3 in amino acids: CASSELKLKEQYF. The CDR3 DNA reads as TGTGCCAGCAGTGAGCTGAAGTTGAAGGAGCAGTACTTC.